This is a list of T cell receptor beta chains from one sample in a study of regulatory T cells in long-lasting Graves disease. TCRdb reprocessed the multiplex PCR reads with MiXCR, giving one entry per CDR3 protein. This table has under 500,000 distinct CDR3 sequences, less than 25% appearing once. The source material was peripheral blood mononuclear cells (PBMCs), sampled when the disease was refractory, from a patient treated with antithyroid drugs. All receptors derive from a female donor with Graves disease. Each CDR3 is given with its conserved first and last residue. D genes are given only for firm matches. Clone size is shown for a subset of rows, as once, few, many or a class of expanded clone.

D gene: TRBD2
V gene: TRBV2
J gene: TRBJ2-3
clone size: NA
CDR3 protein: CASSEGPGWREKPDTQYF
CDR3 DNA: TGTGCCAGCAGTGAAGGACCTGGGTGGCGGGAGAAGCCAGATACGCAGTATTTT

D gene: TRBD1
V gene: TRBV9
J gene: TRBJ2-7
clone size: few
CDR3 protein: CASSTGQGAFEQYF
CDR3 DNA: TGTGCCAGCAGCACAGGACAGGGGGCTTTCGAGCAGTACTTC

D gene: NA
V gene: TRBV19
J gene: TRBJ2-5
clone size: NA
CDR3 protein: CASSPGQGIQETQYF
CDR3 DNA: TGTGCCAGTTCGCCGGGGCAGGGGATTCAAGAGACCCAGTACTTC

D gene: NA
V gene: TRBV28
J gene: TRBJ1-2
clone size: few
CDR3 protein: CASSPQAGVRYGYTF
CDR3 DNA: TGTGCCAGCAGTCCACAGGCGGGGGTCCGCTATGGCTACACCTTC

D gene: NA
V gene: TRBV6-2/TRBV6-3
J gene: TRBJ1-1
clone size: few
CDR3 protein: CASSYRGANTEAFF
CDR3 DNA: TGTGCCAGCAGTTACAGGGGTGCGAACACTGAAGCTTTCTTT

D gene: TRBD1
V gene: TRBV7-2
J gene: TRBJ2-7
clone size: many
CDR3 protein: CASSWGQGPYEQYF
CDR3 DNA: TGTGCCAGCAGCTGGGGACAGGGCCCCTACGAGCAGTACTTC

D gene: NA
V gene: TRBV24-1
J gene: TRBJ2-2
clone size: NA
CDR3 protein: CATSDLLSVPTGELFF
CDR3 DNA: TGTGCCACCAGTGATTTGTTGAGCGTTCCCACCGGGGAGCTGTTTTTT

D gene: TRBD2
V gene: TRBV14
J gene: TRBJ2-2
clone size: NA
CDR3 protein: CASSPVWGLASGELFF
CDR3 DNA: TGTGCCAGCAGCCCAGTGTGGGGACTAGCTTCTGGGGAGCTGTTTTTT

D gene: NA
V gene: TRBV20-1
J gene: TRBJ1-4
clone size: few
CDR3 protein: CSARSLINEKLFF
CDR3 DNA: TGCAGTGCTAGAAGTTTGATTAATGAAAAACTGTTTTTT

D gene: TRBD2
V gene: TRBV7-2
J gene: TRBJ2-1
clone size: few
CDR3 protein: CASSIGRASNEQFF
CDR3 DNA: TGTGCCAGCAGCATCGGGAGGGCCTCCAATGAGCAGTTCTTC

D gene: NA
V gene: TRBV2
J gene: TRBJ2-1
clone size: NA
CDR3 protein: CASNIEGRGNEQFF
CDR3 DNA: TGTGCCAGCAACATCGAGGGAAGGGGGAATGAGCAGTTCTTC

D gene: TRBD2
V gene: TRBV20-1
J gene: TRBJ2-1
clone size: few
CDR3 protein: CSAMGLAGGSNEQFF
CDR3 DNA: TGCAGTGCTATGGGACTAGCGGGAGGGAGCAATGAGCAGTTCTTC

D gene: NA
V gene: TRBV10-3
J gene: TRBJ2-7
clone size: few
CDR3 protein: CAIRGAGLTYEQYF
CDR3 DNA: TGTGCCATCAGGGGGGCGGGTCTGACCTACGAGCAGTACTTC

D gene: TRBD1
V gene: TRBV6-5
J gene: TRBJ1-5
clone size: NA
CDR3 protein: CASSSDRGKMGNQPQHF
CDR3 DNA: TGTGCCAGCAGTTCGGACAGGGGAAAAATGGGCAATCAGCCCCAGCATTTT

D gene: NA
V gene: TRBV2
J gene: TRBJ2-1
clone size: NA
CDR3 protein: CASTRGGGNEQFF
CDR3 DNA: TGTGCCAGCACTCGCGGAGGGGGAAATGAGCAGTTCTTC

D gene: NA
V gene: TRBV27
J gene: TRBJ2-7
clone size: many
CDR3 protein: CASSLRPAGYEQYF
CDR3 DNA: TGTGCCAGCAGTTTAAGGCCCGCGGGCTACGAGCAGTACTTC

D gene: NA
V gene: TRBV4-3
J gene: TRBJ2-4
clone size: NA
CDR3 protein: CASSQDKGLEAKNIQYF
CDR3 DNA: TGCGCCAGCAGCCAAGATAAGGGGCTGGAGGCCAAAAACATTCAGTACTTC

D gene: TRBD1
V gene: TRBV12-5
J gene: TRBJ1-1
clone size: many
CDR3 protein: CASGLAVTGTGEGNTEAFF
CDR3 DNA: TGTGCTAGTGGTTTGGCTGTCACCGGGACAGGGGAGGGGAACACTGAAGCTTTCTTT

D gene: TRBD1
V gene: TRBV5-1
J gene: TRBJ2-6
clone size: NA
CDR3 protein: CASELTGGLLSGANVLTF
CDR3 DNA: TGCGCCAGCGAACTGACAGGGGGCCTACTCTCTGGGGCCAACGTCCTGACTTTC

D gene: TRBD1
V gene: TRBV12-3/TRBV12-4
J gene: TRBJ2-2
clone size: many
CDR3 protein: CASSPGQGSGELFF
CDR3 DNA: TGTGCCAGCAGCCCGGGACAGGGCTCCGGGGAGCTGTTTTTT

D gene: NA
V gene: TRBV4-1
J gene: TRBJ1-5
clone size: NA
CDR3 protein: CASSQEMDSNQPQHF
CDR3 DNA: TGTGCCAGCAGCCAAGAAATGGATAGCAATCAGCCCCAGCATTTT

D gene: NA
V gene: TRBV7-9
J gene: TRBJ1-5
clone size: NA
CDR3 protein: CATSVGEGQPQHF
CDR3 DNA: TGTGCCACCTCAGTCGGGGAGGGACAGCCCCAGCATTTT

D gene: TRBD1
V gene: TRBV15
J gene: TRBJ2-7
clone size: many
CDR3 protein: CATSSDRGSYEQYF
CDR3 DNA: TGTGCCACCAGCAGCGACAGGGGATCCTACGAGCAGTACTTC

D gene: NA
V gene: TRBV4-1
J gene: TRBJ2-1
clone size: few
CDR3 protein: CASSQGFETSTPNEQFF
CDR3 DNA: TGCGCCAGCAGCCAAGGTTTTGAGACTTCAACACCTAATGAGCAGTTCTTC

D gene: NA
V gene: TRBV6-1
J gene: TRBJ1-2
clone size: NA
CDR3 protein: CASSLRWLQGNYGYTF
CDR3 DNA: TGTGCCAGCAGTCTCCGGTGGTTGCAGGGGAACTATGGCTACACCTTC

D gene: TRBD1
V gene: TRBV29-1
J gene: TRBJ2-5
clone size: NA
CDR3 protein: CSVHKSGTGRETQYF
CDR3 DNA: TGCAGCGTTCACAAATCCGGGACAGGGAGGGAGACCCAGTACTTC

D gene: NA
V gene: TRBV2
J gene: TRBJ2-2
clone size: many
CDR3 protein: CASRGVGGTGELFF
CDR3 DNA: TGTGCCAGCAGAGGGGTAGGGGGGACCGGGGAGCTGTTTTTT

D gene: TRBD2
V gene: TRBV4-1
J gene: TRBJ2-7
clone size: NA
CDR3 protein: CASSPSSSGSSYEQYF
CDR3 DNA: TGCGCCAGCAGCCCATCATCTAGCGGGAGTTCCTACGAGCAGTACTTC

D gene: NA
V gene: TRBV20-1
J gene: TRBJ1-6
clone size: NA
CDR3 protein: CSAREKTGNFSPLHF
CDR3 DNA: TGCAGTGCTAGGGAGAAGACAGGCAACTTTTCACCCCTCCACTTT

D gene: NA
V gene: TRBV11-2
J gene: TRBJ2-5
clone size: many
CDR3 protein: CASSPREKWETQYF
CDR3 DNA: TGTGCCAGCAGCCCCCGGGAAAAATGGGAGACCCAGTACTTC

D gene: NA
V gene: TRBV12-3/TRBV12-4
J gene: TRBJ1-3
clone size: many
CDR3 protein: CASSFQGKGNTIYF
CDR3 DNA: TGTGCCAGCAGTTTCCAGGGGAAGGGAAACACCATATATTTT

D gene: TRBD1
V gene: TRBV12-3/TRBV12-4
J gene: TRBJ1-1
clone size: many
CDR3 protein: CASRGQGDEAFF
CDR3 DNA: TGTGCCAGCAGGGGACAGGGTGATGAAGCTTTCTTT

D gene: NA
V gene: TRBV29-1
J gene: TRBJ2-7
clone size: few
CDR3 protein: CSVGRGRAYEQYF
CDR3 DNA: TGCAGCGTTGGTAGGGGGAGGGCCTACGAGCAGTACTTC

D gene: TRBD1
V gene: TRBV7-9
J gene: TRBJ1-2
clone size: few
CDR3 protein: CASSLATPGTAYGYTF
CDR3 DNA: TGTGCCAGCAGCTTAGCCACCCCGGGGACAGCTTATGGCTACACCTTC

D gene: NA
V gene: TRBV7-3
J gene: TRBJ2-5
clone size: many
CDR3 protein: CASSPRGSGGPRETQYF
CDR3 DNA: TGTGCCAGCAGCCCCCGTGGTAGCGGTGGCCCTAGGGAGACCCAGTACTTC

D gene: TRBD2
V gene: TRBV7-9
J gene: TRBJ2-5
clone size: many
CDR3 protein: CASRRTSGRALGQETQYF
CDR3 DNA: TGTGCCAGCAGGCGAACTAGCGGGAGGGCCTTGGGCCAAGAGACCCAGTACTTC

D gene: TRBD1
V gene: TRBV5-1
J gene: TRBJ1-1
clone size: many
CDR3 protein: CASSLGQGAEAFF
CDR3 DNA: TGTGCCAGCAGCTTAGGGCAGGGGGCCGAAGCTTTCTTT

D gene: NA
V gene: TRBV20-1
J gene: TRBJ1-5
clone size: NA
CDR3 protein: CSARAGTSNQPQHF
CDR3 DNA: TGCAGTGCTAGGGCCGGGACTAGCAATCAGCCCCAGCATTTT

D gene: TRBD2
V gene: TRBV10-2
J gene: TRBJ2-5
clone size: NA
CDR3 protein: CASRMGEGRTKETQYF
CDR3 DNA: TGCGCCAGCAGGATGGGGGAGGGGCGGACTAAAGAGACCCAGTACTTC

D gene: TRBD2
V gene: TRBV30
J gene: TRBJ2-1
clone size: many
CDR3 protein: CAWGGLAGVGYEQFF
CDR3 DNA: TGTGCCTGGGGCGGACTAGCGGGAGTGGGGTATGAGCAGTTCTTC

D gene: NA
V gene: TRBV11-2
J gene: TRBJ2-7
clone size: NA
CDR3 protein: CASSLGPSPYEQYF
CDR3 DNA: TGTGCCAGCAGCCTAGGACCGTCCCCCTACGAGCAGTACTTC

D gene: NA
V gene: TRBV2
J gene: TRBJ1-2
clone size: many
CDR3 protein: CASLPDRTYGYTF
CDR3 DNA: TGTGCCAGCCTTCCGGACAGAACTTATGGCTACACCTTC

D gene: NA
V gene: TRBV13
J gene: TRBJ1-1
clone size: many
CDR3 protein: CASSLLGGRANTEAFF
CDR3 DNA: TGTGCCAGCAGCTTATTGGGCGGGCGGGCTAACACTGAAGCTTTCTTT

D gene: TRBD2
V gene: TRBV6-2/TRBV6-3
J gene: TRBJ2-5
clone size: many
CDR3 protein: CASSGLAGLRQETQYF
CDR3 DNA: TGTGCCAGCAGTGGACTAGCGGGACTACGTCAAGAGACCCAGTACTTC

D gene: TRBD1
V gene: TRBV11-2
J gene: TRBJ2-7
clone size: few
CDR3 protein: CASSLEPGQGGSYEQYF
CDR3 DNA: TGTGCCAGCAGCTTAGAACCAGGACAGGGGGGTTCCTACGAGCAGTACTTC

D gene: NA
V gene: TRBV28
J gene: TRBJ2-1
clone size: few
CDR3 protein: CASSGGFYNEQFF
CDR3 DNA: TGTGCCAGCAGTGGCGGATTCTACAATGAGCAGTTCTTC

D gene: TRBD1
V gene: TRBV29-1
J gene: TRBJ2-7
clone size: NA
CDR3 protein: CSARDRPPSYEQYF
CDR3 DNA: TGCAGCGCCCGGGACAGGCCCCCCTCCTACGAGCAGTACTTC

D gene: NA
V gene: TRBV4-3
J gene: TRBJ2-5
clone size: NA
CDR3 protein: CASSQDQGFEETQYF
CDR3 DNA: TGCGCCAGCAGCCAAGATCAGGGGTTTGAAGAGACCCAGTACTTC

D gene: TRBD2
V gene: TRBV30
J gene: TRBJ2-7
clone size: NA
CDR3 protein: CAWSATLAGGREQYF
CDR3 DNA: TGTGCCTGGAGTGCGACTCTAGCGGGTGGTCGCGAGCAGTACTTC

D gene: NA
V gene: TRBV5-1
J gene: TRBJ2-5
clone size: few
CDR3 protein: CASSGGLAEQETQYF
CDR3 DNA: TGCGCCAGCAGCGGGGGGCTAGCGGAACAAGAGACCCAGTACTTC

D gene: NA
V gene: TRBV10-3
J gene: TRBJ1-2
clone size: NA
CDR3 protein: CAISGTENYGYTF
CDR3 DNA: TGTGCCATCAGTGGAACAGAGAACTATGGCTACACCTTC

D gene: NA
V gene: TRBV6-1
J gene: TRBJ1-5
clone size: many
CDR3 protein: CASSESGNQPQHF
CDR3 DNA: TGTGCCAGCAGTGAATCAGGCAATCAGCCCCAGCATTTT

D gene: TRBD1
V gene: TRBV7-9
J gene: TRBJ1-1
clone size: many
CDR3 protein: CASSPGTGDTEAFF
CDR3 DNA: TGTGCCAGCAGCCCGGGGACAGGGGACACTGAAGCTTTCTTT

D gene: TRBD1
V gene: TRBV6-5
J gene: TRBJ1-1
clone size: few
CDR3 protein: CASSYLTGEGNTEAFF
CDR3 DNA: TGTGCCAGCAGTTACCTAACAGGGGAAGGTAACACTGAAGCTTTCTTT

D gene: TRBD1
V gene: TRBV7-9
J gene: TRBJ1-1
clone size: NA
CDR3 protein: CASSLVLGQDEKAFF
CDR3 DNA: TGTGCCAGCAGCTTAGTGTTGGGACAGGATGAAAAAGCTTTCTTT